This T cell receptor beta chain was sequenced in a study of CD8+ T cells in alopecia areata. Study results and caveats: There was only one nonresponder, so it was unclear how baseline CD8+ expansion relates to response. On tofacitinib, scalp clonality and expanded CD8+ clones among top 100 fell significantly.

Described treatment: oral pan-JAK inhibitor, 5-10 mg twice daily. Germline CDR1 is PRHDT and CDR2 is FYEKMQ (reference sequence). V was trimmed by 4 bases and J by 4 bases, leaving 19 bases between them. This CDR3 has 17 amino acids. As to this clone: No antigen is known for it.

Once RNA had been extracted, it was reverse transcribed into cDNA to act as the sequencing template. The repertoire was sequenced with immunoSEQ multiplex PCR; TCRdb's copy has only in-frame clones and lacks some. The sample shows a few hundred thousand clones, approximately 38% of them seen only once. The receptor's source is a human donor with alopecia areata. Sequencing was performed on CD4+ T cells sorted from blood, taken at approximately week 30, from a patient treated with tofacitinib. This sequence joins TRBV13 and TRBJ2-2, with D perhaps TRBD2 (5 bases). CDR3 sequence reads: CASSSTGSGRGTGELFF. CDR3 in DNA: TGTGCCAGCAGCTCGACGGGATCGGGGAGAGGCACCGGGGAGCTGTTTTTT.